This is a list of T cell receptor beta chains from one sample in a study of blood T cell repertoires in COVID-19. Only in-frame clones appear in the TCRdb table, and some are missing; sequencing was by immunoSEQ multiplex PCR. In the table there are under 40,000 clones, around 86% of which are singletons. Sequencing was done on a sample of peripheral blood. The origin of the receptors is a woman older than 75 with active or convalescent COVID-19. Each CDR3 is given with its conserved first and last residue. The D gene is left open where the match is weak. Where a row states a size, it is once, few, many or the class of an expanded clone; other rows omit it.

TGTGCCAGCAGTTTGCAGGGGGCTGCTAGCACAGATACGCAGTATTTT,CASSLQGAASTDTQYF,TRBV28,TRBD1,TRBJ2-3,NA
TGCGCCAGCAGCCAACAACGGACAGCCCCTAATGAAAAACTGTTTTTT,CASSQQRTAPNEKLFF,TRBV4-3,NA,TRBJ1-4,NA
TGTGCCAGCAGTTACACACCGGGACTAGCTTCCTACGAGCAGTACTTC,CASSYTPGLASYEQYF,TRBV6-2/TRBV6-3,TRBD2,TRBJ2-7,NA
TGCGCCAGCAGCTTGGCTCCAGGTTTCTACGAGCAGTACTTC,CASSLAPGFYEQYF,TRBV5-1,NA,TRBJ2-7,NA
TGTGCCAGCAGCCACATTCAAGGGGGCCAAACACCCTCCCACCGTGGAGCTTTCTTT,CASSHIQGGQTPSHRGAFF,TRBV3-1/TRBV3-2,TRBD1,TRBJ1-1,few
TGTGCCAGTAGTAGGCCCCCTCCAGGGGATAACTATGGCTACACCTTC,CASSRPPPGDNYGYTF,TRBV19,NA,TRBJ1-2,NA
TGCAGCGTAGGAAGGGACAGGGTCCAAGAGACCCAGTACTTC,CSVGRDRVQETQYF,TRBV29-1,TRBD1,TRBJ2-5,NA
TGTGCCAGCTCAGCCACAGGGGAGCCTGGCTACACCTTC,CASSATGEPGYTF,TRBV18,TRBD1,TRBJ1-2,NA
TGTGCCAGCAGCCTAGGGGGGAACACTGAAGCTTTCTTT,CASSLGGNTEAFF,TRBV14,NA,TRBJ1-1,NA
TGTGCCAGCAGCCCCCCGACAGGGAACGGGGGTGGCTACACCTTC,CASSPPTGNGGGYTF,TRBV4-2,TRBD1,TRBJ1-2,once
TGCGCCAGCAGCCAAGGGACAGGCCCTGAAAAACTGTTTTTT,CASSQGTGPEKLFF,TRBV4-1,TRBD1,TRBJ1-4,NA
TGTGCCAGCACCCGGGCCGGGACAGGGGGATTTTGGAGCTACAATGAGCAGTTCTTC,CASTRAGTGGFWSYNEQFF,TRBV11-2,TRBD1,TRBJ2-1,NA
TGTGCCAGCAGTGAACTAGCGGGAGTGGACGAGCAGTACTTC,CASSELAGVDEQYF,TRBV2,TRBD2,TRBJ2-7,few
TGTGCCAGTAAACAGGGGCCTCACACTGAAGCTTTCTTT,CASKQGPHTEAFF,TRBV19,TRBD1,TRBJ1-1,NA
TGTGCCAGCAGTTCCGACAGGACCAACACTGAAGCTTTCTTT,CASSSDRTNTEAFF,TRBV27,NA,TRBJ1-1,NA
TGTGCCAGTAGTAACGGGGGGAATTTCCAGCCCCAGCATTTT,CASSNGGNFQPQHF,TRBV19,NA,TRBJ1-5,NA
TGTGCCAGCATAGTCGGGGGACAGGCGGATCAGCCCCAGCATTTT,CASIVGGQADQPQHF,TRBV28,TRBD1,TRBJ1-5,NA
TGCGCCGGCAAGGAGGTGCAGCCCCAGCATTTT,CAGKEVQPQHF,TRBV5-1,NA,TRBJ1-5,NA
TGTGCCAGCAGTTATGGGGCAACAGGGACTGGAAACACCATATATTTT,CASSYGATGTGNTIYF,TRBV6-6,NA,TRBJ1-3,NA
TGTGCCAGCAGCGTGAGGTTGGGCTCTGGAAACACCATATATTTT,CASSVRLGSGNTIYF,TRBV9,NA,TRBJ1-3,NA
TGTGCCAGCAGCCAACGGGGACTCACCTACGAGCAGTACTTC,CASSQRGLTYEQYF,TRBV3-1/TRBV3-2,NA,TRBJ2-7,NA
TGTGCCAGCAGTCACCCGCAAGGGGGGGTTCGGGGCTACACCTTC,CASSHPQGGVRGYTF,TRBV28,NA,TRBJ1-2,NA
TGTGCCAGCAGTAATAGCGGAAAAGAGACCCAGTACTTC,CASSNSGKETQYF,TRBV28,NA,TRBJ2-5,few
TGTGCCAGCAGCTTCCGCGACAGGAACACTGAAGCTTTCTTT,CASSFRDRNTEAFF,TRBV7-8,NA,TRBJ1-1,once
TGTGCCAGCAGTCTACGGACATTTAGCTCTGGGGCCAACGTCCTGACTTTC,CASSLRTFSSGANVLTF,TRBV6-2/TRBV6-3,NA,TRBJ2-6,NA
TGTGCCAGCAGTTCCACAGGGGGGGCCTTACGGGAGCAGTTCTTC,CASSSTGGALREQFF,TRBV28,NA,TRBJ2-1,few
TGTGCCAGCAGCTTAGCGTCGAGGGCCGTTGGAAATGAGCAGTTCTTC,CASSLASRAVGNEQFF,TRBV7-9,NA,TRBJ2-1,NA
TGTGCCACCCAGAGGGACAGGTCAACCGGGGAGCTGTTTTTT,CATQRDRSTGELFF,TRBV18,TRBD1,TRBJ2-2,NA
TGTGCCAGCAGTCGACAGGGTGGGTTGAACACTGAAGCTTTCTTT,CASSRQGGLNTEAFF,TRBV2,TRBD1,TRBJ1-1,NA
TGTGCCATCAGTGCGGCCGACTCCCTTCGGACAGATACGCAGTATTTT,CAISAADSLRTDTQYF,TRBV10-3,NA,TRBJ2-3,NA
TGTGCCAGCAGTTTCCACCCGGGACTAGCGAGCACAGATACGCAGTATTTT,CASSFHPGLASTDTQYF,TRBV28,TRBD2,TRBJ2-3,NA
TGTGCCAGTAGTACCCCCGGGGGCGGGGGCTACAATGAGCAGTTCTTC,CASSTPGGGGYNEQFF,TRBV19,NA,TRBJ2-1,NA
TGTGCCAGCTCAGAGACAGGGGGCACTGAAGCTTTCTTT,CASSETGGTEAFF,TRBV18,TRBD1,TRBJ1-1,once
TGCGCCAGCAGCAGGGAGGGTAATGAGCAGTTCTTC,CASSREGNEQFF,TRBV5-1,TRBD2,TRBJ2-1,once
TGTGCCAGCAGTCCCTCAGGACAGGGTGAACGCTACACCTTC,CASSPSGQGERYTF,TRBV27,TRBD1,TRBJ1-2,NA
TGTGCCAGCAGCCAAGCGGGGGGATACGAGCAGTACTTC,CASSQAGGYEQYF,TRBV3-1/TRBV3-2,TRBD2,TRBJ2-7,NA
TGTGCCAGCAGCCGGGAAGCGGGCTCCCCGGGCTATGAGCAGTTCTTC,CASSREAGSPGYEQFF,TRBV7-4,NA,TRBJ2-1,few
TGTGCCAGCAGCGTACTCACAGGGACTGAAGCTTTCTTT,CASSVLTGTEAFF,TRBV9,NA,TRBJ1-1,NA
TGTGCCATCAGTGGGGGGGACTTTAGCGGCAATGAGCAGTTCTTC,CAISGGDFSGNEQFF,TRBV10-3,NA,TRBJ2-1,NA
TGTGCCAGCAGTTTGGTGTTTGCGGGGGACGACTCTAGCACAGATACGCAGTATTTT,CASSLVFAGDDSSTDTQYF,TRBV28,TRBD2,TRBJ2-3,few
TGTGCCACCCAGGCCCGGGGGAGGAGCACAGATACGCAGTATTTT,CATQARGRSTDTQYF,TRBV2,NA,TRBJ2-3,NA
TGTGCCAGCAGTGATTATTCCGGGAACTATGGCTACACCTTC,CASSDYSGNYGYTF,TRBV6-1,NA,TRBJ1-2,NA
TGCGCCAGCAGCTTGGTACCAGGGGTCGACAATCAGCCCCAGCATTTT,CASSLVPGVDNQPQHF,TRBV5-1,NA,TRBJ1-5,NA
TGTGCCAGTAGTGCCCGGACGGGGATTGGCGGGGAGCTGTTTTTT,CASSARTGIGGELFF,TRBV19,NA,TRBJ2-2,NA
TGTGCCAGCAGTCTGCGACAGGGGATGGCCACCGGGGAGCTGTTTTTT,CASSLRQGMATGELFF,TRBV28,TRBD1,TRBJ2-2,NA
TGTGCCAGCAGCCAGATGGGGGGGCGGTGGACAGATACGCAGTATTTT,CASSQMGGRWTDTQYF,TRBV3-1/TRBV3-2,NA,TRBJ2-3,NA
TGTGCCAGCTCAAGCCGGGACACTGCTTCCAACACTGAAGCTTTCTTT,CASSSRDTASNTEAFF,TRBV18,NA,TRBJ1-1,NA
TGTGCCAGCTCACCAGGGACTGTAACAAGCTCCTACGAGCAGTACTTC,CASSPGTVTSSYEQYF,TRBV18,NA,TRBJ2-7,NA
TGTGCCAGCAGCCTCCGGGAGGATAATTCACCCCTCCACTTT,CASSLREDNSPLHF,TRBV3-1/TRBV3-2,NA,TRBJ1-6,NA
TGTGCCAGCACTCTAAGAGGCAGGGGAGACCAGCCCCAGCATTTT,CASTLRGRGDQPQHF,TRBV28,NA,TRBJ1-5,few